Presented here are 20 T cell receptor beta chains from one specimen sequenced in a study of cytomegalovirus exposure and HLA in healthy donors. Use of 60 Vbeta and 13 Jbeta primers characterized the PCR. Sequencing was performed with immunoSEQ multiplex PCR; in TCRdb, only in-frame clones are kept and a portion is missing. The data hold under 250,000 clones, with around 76% observed a single time. The specimen sequenced was PBMCs. All receptors derive from a man aged 18-30 years in good health and CMV-seronegative.

This chain links TRBV9 with TRBJ2-7; 8 bases line up with TRBD2. The length of the CDR3 is 19 residues. CDR1 SGDLS and CDR2 YYNGEE come from the germline V gene. Unmatched junction bases numbered 18, after V lost 4 bases and J lost 0 bases. CDR3 DNA: TGTGCCAGCAGCCCTACTGATAGCGGGATGGTGGGGCGCTCCTACGAGCAGTACTTC. Translated, it gives CASSPTDSGMVGRSYEQYF.

The V and J genes are TRBV7-3 and TRBJ2-5; the match to TRBD2 covers 10 bases. CDR3 length: 12 amino acids. Germline trimming cut 8 bases from V and 5 bases from J; bases unmatched to any gene: 2. Germline loops: CDR1 SGHTA, CDR2 FQGTGA. The DNA for the CDR3 is TGTGCCAGCTCAGCGGGAGGGGAGACCCAGTACTTC. It specifies CASSAGGETQYF.

The chain links TRBV30 to TRBJ2-5, with 10 nucleotides matching TRBD2. The DNA end is a closer match to TRBJ2-7, so the J assignment may be wrong. The V gene's germline CDR1 is GTSNPN and CDR2 SVGIG (reference sequence). This CDR3 is built from 16 residues. This CDR3 reads CAWSHPTSGTPHEQYF. CDR3 bases: TGTGCCTGGAGTCACCCTACTAGCGGGACCCCCCACGAGCAGTACTTC.

The J gene is TRBJ2-5, the V gene TRBV28; 8 bases are a match to TRBD1. This CDR3 is built from 13 residues. After removal of 8 bases from V and 5 bases from J, the junction contained 7 bases not matched to a gene. Germline CDR1 and CDR2: MDHEN and SYDVKM. CDR3 nucleotide sequence: TGTGCCAGCGGGTCAGGGGGCAAGGAGACCCAGTACTTC. Translation gives CASGSGGKETQYF.

The sample holds a few counts of this clone. The chain is built from TRBV5-1 and TRBJ1-1; D is perhaps TRBD1 (5 bases). Germline CDR1 is SGHRS and CDR2 is YFSETQ. V lost 5 bases to trimming and J lost 5 bases, with 7 bases between them. CDR3 length: 11 residues. The CDR3 DNA sequence: TGCGCCAGCAGGGGGGGAACTGAAGCTTTCTTT. Residues: CASRGGTEAFF.

The V call is TRBV6-5, the J call TRBJ2-7; maybe TRBD1 (7 bases). V gave up 6 bases and J gave up 6 bases, with 18 bases separating them. The length of the CDR3 is 14 residues. Germline CDR1 reads MNHEY; CDR2 reads SVGAGI. CDR3 residues: CASREGAGLSEQYF. The CDR3 region has the DNA TGTGCCAGCAGGGAGGGGGCAGGGTTGAGCGAGCAGTACTTC.

The V gene is TRBV29-1, the J gene TRBJ1-2; D not resolved. The CDR3 is 12 residues long. Per the germline V gene, CDR1 is SQVTM and CDR2 is ANQGSEA. Trimming cost V 7 bases and J 7 bases, with 16 bases left between them. For the CDR3, the DNA is TGCAGCGGTACCAACTTGGGAGGTGGCTACACCTTC. Amino acid sequence: CSGTNLGGGYTF. The complete variable domain, with remaining parts taken from reference TRBV29-1 and TRBJ1-2, reads SAVISQKPSRDICQRGTSLTIQCQVDSQVTMMFWYRQQPGQSLTLIATANQGSEATYESGFVIDKFPISRPNLTFSTLTVSNMSPEDSSIYLCSGTNLGGGYTFGSGTRLTVV.

This rearrangement joins TRBV6-1 to TRBJ2-5; TRBD2 aligns across 13 bases. J was trimmed by 5 bases and V by 0 bases; bases with no gene match: 0. The CDR3 loop spans 15 amino acids. Germline V gene sequence: CDR1 MNHNS, CDR2 SASEGT. The CDR3 nucleotides are TGTGCCAGCAGTGAAGCGACTAGCGGGAGGGAGACCCAGTACTTC. Amino acids: CASSEATSGRETQYF.

CDR3 coding DNA: TGCGCCAGCCAAGCTAGCGGACCTCGCACAGATACGCAGTATTTT. Translation: CASQASGPRTDTQYF. V gene TRBV5-1 combines with J gene TRBJ2-3; the match to TRBD2 covers 7 bases. Trimming removed 7 bases from V and 1 base from J; junction bases left unmatched: 9. Germline V gene lookup returns CDR1 SGHRS and CDR2 YFSETQ. The CDR3 has 15 amino acids.

This rearrangement joins TRBV9 to TRBJ2-1; perhaps TRBD2 as D (6 bases). Germline V lookup: CDR1 SGDLS, CDR2 YYNGEE. Trimming stripped 0 bases from V and 8 bases from J, with 9 bases between. There are 13 residues in the CDR3. DNA for the CDR3: TGTGCCAGCAGCGTAGGAGGGGAGGATGAGCAGTTCTTC. As protein: CASSVGGEDEQFF.

V gene TRBV6-5 combines with J gene TRBJ2-1, with D possibly being TRBD1 (6 bases). Trimming removed 4 bases from V and 4 bases from J, with 8 bases in between. The CDR3 length is 13 residues. The germline gives CDR1 MNHEY, CDR2 SVGAGI. CDR3: CASSFDRYNEQFF. CDR3 coding DNA: TGTGCCAGCAGTTTCGACAGGTACAATGAGCAGTTCTTC.

CDR3 region: CASSAVNDRGEQYF. The CDR3 nucleotides are TGTGCCAGCAGCGCTGTAAACGACAGGGGCGAGCAGTACTTC. The chain combines TRBV9 with TRBJ2-7; 8 bases are a match to TRBD1. The CDR3 runs to 14 residues. Germline V gives CDR1 SGDLS, CDR2 YYNGEE. V lost 3 bases and J lost 6; bases outside the gene matches: 8.

The chain combines TRBV5-1 with TRBJ2-1, with no clear D. With 4 bases removed from V and 6 bases from J, the gap between germline ends came to 8 bases. The germline gives CDR1 SGHRS, CDR2 YFSETQ. CDR3 size: 12 residues. The CDR3 loop is CASSVSGNEQFF. The CDR3 coding sequence is TGCGCCAGCAGCGTTAGTGGCAATGAGCAGTTCTTC.

The chain recombines TRBV9 with TRBJ1-1; the D gene is possibly TRBD1 (6 bases). There are 15 residues in the CDR3. Germline lookup yields CDR1 SGDLS and CDR2 YYNGEE. Trimming removed 4 bases from V and 5 bases from J, with 18 bases in between. Written as DNA, the CDR3 is TGTGCCAGCAGCCCACCCGAACAGGGAGGGACTGAAGCTTTCTTT. Protein: CASSPPEQGGTEAFF.

A few counts support this clone. The gene calls are TRBV5-1 and TRBJ2-5; 8 nucleotides align to TRBD1. The end of the DNA fits TRBJ2-7 better, so the J call may be wrong. CDR1 and CDR2 (germline): SGHRS, YFSETQ. CDR3 size: 18 residues. The CDR3 spells CASSFSPTRDRSWDEQYF. In DNA form, the CDR3 reads TGCGCCAGCAGCTTTTCCCCGACCCGGGACAGGTCCTGGGACGAGCAGTACTTC.

This clone has a single count. The genes are TRBV7-6 and TRBJ1-2; 12 nucleotides line up with TRBD1. The CDR3 runs to 15 residues. Germline V gene lookup returns CDR1 SGHVS and CDR2 FNYEAQ. V lost 5 bases and J lost 3; bases outside the gene matches: 4. CDR3 protein: CASSEGTGGDYGYTF. As DNA, the CDR3 is TGTGCCAGCAGCGAAGGGACAGGGGGCGACTATGGCTACACCTTC. The full variable domain, in which reference TRBV7-6 and TRBJ1-2 provide the parts outside the CDR3, is GAGVSQSPRYKVTKRGQDVALRCDPISGHVSLYWYRQALGQGPEFLTYFNYEAQQDKSGLPNDRFSAERPEGSISTLTIQRTEQRDSAMYRCASSEGTGGDYGYTFGSGTRLTVV.

In its sample, this clone was seen a few times. V and J are TRBV2 and TRBJ1-2; the D gene is possibly TRBD1 (6 bases). The CDR3 covers 14 residues. In germline, CDR1 is SNHLY, CDR2 FYNNEI. The V end was cut by 2 bases, the J end by 6 bases, with 13 bases between. For the CDR3, the DNA is TGTGCCAGCAGTGAAACAGGGTGGGAAGATGGCTACACCTTC. Protein: CASSETGWEDGYTF.

Notes on this clone: Other DNA sequences of this sample code for an identical CDR3. The chain couples TRBV19 to TRBJ2-5; D gene uncertain. The ends were cut back, 3 bases at V and 5 bases at J, with 13 bases in the middle. The CDR3 contains 14 residues. Germline V gene data show CDR1 as LNHDA and CDR2 as SQIVND (reference sequence). CDR3 sequence reads: CASSIGLSRETQYF. CDR3 coding DNA: TGTGCCAGTAGTATTGGCCTCTCGAGGGAGACCCAGTACTTC.

This clone was seen a few times. This chain connects TRBV19 to TRBJ1-2; weak D call: TRBD1 (5 bases). V lost 3 bases and J 8 bases, leaving 16 bases between the germline ends. Germline V CDR1 and CDR2: LNHDA, SQIVND (reference sequence). This CDR3 is 14 amino acids long. The CDR3 DNA reads TGTGCCAGTAGTATCACCAGGGTCCCTCGGGGCTACACCTTC. Translating gives CASSITRVPRGYTF.

The V call is TRBV7-9, the J call TRBJ2-7; D is possibly TRBD1 (5 bases). Per germline, CDR1 SEHNR and CDR2 FQNEAQ (reference sequence). This CDR3 comprises 14 residues. V lost 0 bases and J lost 2, with 8 bases in between. Here the CDR3 DNA reads TGTGCCAGCAGCTTAGCCGAGACAGCCTACGAGCAGTACTTC. Protein: CASSLAETAYEQYF. The full variable domain, its missing parts supplied by reference TRBV7-9 and TRBJ2-7, is DTGVSQNPRHKITKRGQNVTFRCDPISEHNRLYWYRQTLGQGPEFLTYFQNEAQLEKSRLLSDRFSAERPKGSFSTLEIQRTEQGDSAMYLCASSLAETAYEQYFGPGTRLTVT.